This T cell receptor beta chain came from a study of blood T cell repertoires in COVID-19. Study summary: Researchers got acute and convalescent COVID-19 samples from the United States, Italy and Spain. PBMCs, B-cell-depleted T cells, or T cells provided the cDNA or gDNA that made up the material.

The CDR3 loop spans 12 amino acids. V gave up 6 bases and J gave up 3 bases, with 9 bases separating them. Original processing notes: Scientists estimated how many nucleated cells there were by amplifying reference gene primers. Assay used: immunoSEQ multiplex PCR; TCRdb lists only in-frame clones, some missing. Clone size and V and J calls were adopted from that table, with D and trimming inferred from the DNA. The sample holds about 100,000 clones, about 82% seen once. This chain uses TRBV12-3 or TRBV12-4 with TRBJ2-7; tentatively, D is TRBD1 (6 bases). Sequenced material: peripheral blood. This TCR was recovered from a man aged 45-60 years with active or convalescent COVID-19. Here the CDR3 reads CASSTGLYEQYF. The CDR3 DNA sequence: TGTGCCAGCAGCACAGGGCTCTACGAGCAGTACTTC.